The rows below give T cell receptor beta chains drawn from one sample of a study of cytomegalovirus exposure and HLA in healthy donors. TCRdb's copy holds only in-frame clones and misses some; the assay was immunoSEQ multiplex PCR. The table includes 150,000 or so clones, about 80% detected once. Sequenced input: PBMCs. The origin of the receptors is a young man in good health and CMV-seropositive. CDR3s include the opening cysteine and the closing phenylalanine or tryptophan. A D gene is named only where the DNA matches it firmly. Size is stated for part of the rows, as once, few or many counts, or as a class when the clone is expanded.

v_call,j_call,d_call,clone_size,cdr3_nt,cdr3_aa
TRBV29-1,TRBJ2-1,TRBD2,few,TGCAGCGCACGGACTAGCGGGAGGCTAACCTACAATGAGCAGTTCTTC,CSARTSGRLTYNEQFF
TRBV14,TRBJ2-1,TRBD2,-,TGTGCCAGCAGTCTGGGGACTAGTGAACGTAATGAGCAGTTCTTC,CASSLGTSERNEQFF
TRBV19,TRBJ1-5,-,once,TGTGCCAGTACTGACCGCCGGGGGTTTGGTCAGCCCCAGCATTTT,CASTDRRGFGQPQHF
TRBV6-4,TRBJ2-1,-,-,TGTGCCAGCAGTGATTCTTCTTTCTCCTACAATGAGCAGTTCTTC,CASSDSSFSYNEQFF
TRBV13,TRBJ2-1,TRBD2,-,TGTGCCAGCAGCCTAAAACTAGCGGGAGGGCACAATGAGCAGTTCTTC,CASSLKLAGGHNEQFF
TRBV4-1,TRBJ2-2,-,-,TGCGCCAGCAGCCTCACAGACAGGAGACCGGGTAGCGCCGGGGAGCTGTTTTTT,CASSLTDRRPGSAGELFF
TRBV11-3,TRBJ2-1,-,-,TGTGCCAGCAGCCCCCGAGAGAGATCCCGTGAGCAGTTCTTC,CASSPRERSREQFF
TRBV7-2,TRBJ2-3,TRBD2,-,TGTGCCAGCAGCTTCCGACTAGCGGGAGGCCTCACAGATACGCAGTATTTT,CASSFRLAGGLTDTQYF
TRBV28,TRBJ2-7,TRBD1,-,TGTGCCAGCAGCGGACAGGCAGCCTACGAGCAGTACTTC,CASSGQAAYEQYF
TRBV5-4,TRBJ2-1,-,-,TGTGCCAGCAGCGATAATAGGGGATGCGAGCAGTTCTTC,CASSDNRGCEQFF
TRBV5-6,TRBJ2-1,TRBD2,-,TGTGCCAGCAGCTTTGGTCTAGCGGGCACCTACAATGAGCAGTTCTTC,CASSFGLAGTYNEQFF
TRBV29-1,TRBJ1-1,TRBD1,-,TGCAGCGTTGGTCGACAGGGTACAAGGAACACTGAAGCTTTCTTT,CSVGRQGTRNTEAFF
TRBV7-8,TRBJ2-7,TRBD1,-,TGTGCCAGCAGCTCGAGAAACCGGGACAGCTCCTACGAGCAGTACTTC,CASSSRNRDSSYEQYF
TRBV7-2,TRBJ2-7,TRBD1,-,TGTGCCAGCAGCTTAAACAGGGGCTCTTACGAGCAGTACTTC,CASSLNRGSYEQYF
TRBV6-4,TRBJ2-7,-,-,TGTGCCAGCAGTGACTCGAGAACAGCGGCGTCCTACGAGCAGTACTTC,CASSDSRTAASYEQYF
TRBV7-9,TRBJ2-7,TRBD1,once,TGTTCCAGCAGCTCCACGACAGGGTACGAGCAGTACTTC,CSSSSTTGYEQYF
TRBV4-2,TRBJ1-1,-,once,TGTGCCAGCAGCCACACAAGTGAAGCTTTCTTT,CASSHTSEAFF
TRBV7-8,TRBJ2-7,TRBD1,-,TGTGCCAGCAGCTTAGGAACCGGGACAGGCCCCTACGAGCAGTACTTC,CASSLGTGTGPYEQYF
TRBV15,TRBJ1-2,-,-,TGTGCCACCAGCAGAGTTCGGGGAAACTATGGCTACACCTTC,CATSRVRGNYGYTF
TRBV9,TRBJ2-1,TRBD2,-,TGTGCCAGCAGCCCATTCATAGCGGGAGGCAGGGATGAGCAGTTCTTC,CASSPFIAGGRDEQFF
TRBV27,TRBJ2-1,TRBD1,-,TGTGCCAGCAGGCCGGGACAGGGATTCCATGAGCAGTTCTTC,CASRPGQGFHEQFF
TRBV9,TRBJ2-3,TRBD2,-,TGTGCCAGCTCAGGAGCGGGATGGGCCACAGATACGCAGTATTTT,CASSGAGWATDTQYF
TRBV29-1,TRBJ1-2,TRBD1,-,TGCAGCGACGCCCCCGGGACAGGGGATGGCTACACCTTC,CSDAPGTGDGYTF
TRBV28,TRBJ2-1,-,few,TGTGCCAGCTCATTGGAGGTGAATGAGCAGTTCTTC,CASSLEVNEQFF
TRBV7-3,TRBJ2-1,TRBD1,-,TGTGCCAGCACCCCGGGACAGGGGGGTGAGCAGTTCTTC,CASTPGQGGEQFF